This T cell receptor beta chain came from a study of shared clonotypes between healthy human individuals. About the research overall: CD8 memory received one plate per donor, CD8 naive two, CD4 memory three and CD4 naive three.

Original handling: Quality scores were absent from the junction-only immunoSEQ sequences, so filtering differed. Clones were read by immunoSEQ multiplex PCR, and TCRdb kept only the in-frame ones, dropping some. Clone size and V and J calls were adopted from that table, with D and trimming inferred from the DNA. The sample has some 1.1 million clones, about 80% seen once. The sequence was collected from a man aged 18 to 29 in good health. Some clones in this sample may be carry-over from other donors' samples. Sequencing was performed on memory CD4+ T cells from PBMCs. Subset in this sample: CD45RA-negative fraction.

The CDR3 sequence is CAWIPQDRDDEQYF. The CDR3 bases are TGTGCCTGGATCCCCCAGGACAGAGATGACGAGCAGTACTTC. This chain uses TRBV30 with TRBJ2-7, with D possibly being TRBD1 (6 bases). The CDR3 totals 14 residues. V lost 4 bases and J lost 5, with 18 bases in between. Germline-derived CDR1 and CDR2 are GTSNPN and SVGIG (reference sequence).